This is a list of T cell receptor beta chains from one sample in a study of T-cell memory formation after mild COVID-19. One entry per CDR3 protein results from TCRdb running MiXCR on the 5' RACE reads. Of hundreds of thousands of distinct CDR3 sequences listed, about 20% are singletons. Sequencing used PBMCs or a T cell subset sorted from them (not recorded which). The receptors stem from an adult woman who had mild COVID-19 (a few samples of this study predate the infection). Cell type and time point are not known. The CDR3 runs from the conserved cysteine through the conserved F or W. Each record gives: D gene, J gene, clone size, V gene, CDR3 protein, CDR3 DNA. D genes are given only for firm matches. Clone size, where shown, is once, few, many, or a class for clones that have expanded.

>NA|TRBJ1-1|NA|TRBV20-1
CSALAGLNTEAFF
TGCAGTGCTCTAGCGGGCTTGAACACTGAAGCTTTCTTT
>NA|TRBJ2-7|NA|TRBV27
CARFLLGTKYEQYF
TGTGCCCGATTTCTACTTGGGACCAAATACGAGCAGTACTTC
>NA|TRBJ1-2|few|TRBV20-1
CSASVGLRGLGYTF
TGCAGTGCTAGTGTTGGTCTAAGGGGGTTAGGCTACACCTTC
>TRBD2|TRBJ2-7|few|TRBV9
CASSETSGTSYEQYF
TGTGCCAGCAGCGAGACTAGCGGGACGTCCTACGAGCAGTACTTC
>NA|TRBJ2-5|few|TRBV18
CASSPRIGLSQETQYF
TGTGCCAGCTCACCCCGCATTGGGCTGTCCCAAGAGACCCAGTACTTC
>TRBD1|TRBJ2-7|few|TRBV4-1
CASSSLGRGLLNEQYF
TGCGCCAGCAGCTCCCTCGGCAGGGGGCTTCTGAACGAGCAGTACTTC
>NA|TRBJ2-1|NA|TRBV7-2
CASSGPRAGESRGLYNEQFF
TGTGCCAGCAGCGGCCCTCGAGCGGGCGAATCTCGGGGCCTTTACAATGAGCAGTTCTTC
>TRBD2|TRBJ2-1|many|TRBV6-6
CASSTAGTSFDEQFF
TGTGCCAGCAGTACCGCCGGGACTAGCTTCGATGAGCAGTTCTTC
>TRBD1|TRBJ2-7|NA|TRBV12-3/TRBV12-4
CASSFTVWGQAHEQYF
TGTGCCAGCAGTTTTACGGTTTGGGGACAGGCCCACGAGCAGTACTTC
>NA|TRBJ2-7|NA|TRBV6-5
CASSSPEGHGIGEQYF
TGTGCCAGCAGCTCCCCTGAGGGACACGGTATCGGCGAGCAGTACTTC